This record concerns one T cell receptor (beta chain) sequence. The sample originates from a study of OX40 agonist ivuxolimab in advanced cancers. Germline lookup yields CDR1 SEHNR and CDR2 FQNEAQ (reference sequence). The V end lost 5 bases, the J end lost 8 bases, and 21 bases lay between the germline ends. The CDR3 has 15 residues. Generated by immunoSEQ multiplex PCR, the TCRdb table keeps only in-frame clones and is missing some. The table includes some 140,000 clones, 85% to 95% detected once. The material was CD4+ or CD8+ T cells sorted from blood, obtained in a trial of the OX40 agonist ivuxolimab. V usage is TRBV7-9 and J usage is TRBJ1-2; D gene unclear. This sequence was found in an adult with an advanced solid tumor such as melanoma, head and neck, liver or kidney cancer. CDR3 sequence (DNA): TGTGCCAGCAGCCAGTACCAGACGCGGGAGAGGGGCTACACCTTC. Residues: CASSQYQTRERGYTF.